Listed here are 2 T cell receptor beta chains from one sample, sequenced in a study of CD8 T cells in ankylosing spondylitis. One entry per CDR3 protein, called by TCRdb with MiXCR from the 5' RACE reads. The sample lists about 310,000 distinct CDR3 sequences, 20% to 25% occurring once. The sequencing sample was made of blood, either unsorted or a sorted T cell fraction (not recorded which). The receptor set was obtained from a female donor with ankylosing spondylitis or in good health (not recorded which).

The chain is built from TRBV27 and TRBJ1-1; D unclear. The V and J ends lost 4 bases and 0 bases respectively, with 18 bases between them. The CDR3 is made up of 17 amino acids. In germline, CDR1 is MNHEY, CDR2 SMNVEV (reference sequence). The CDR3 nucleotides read TGTGCCAGCAGTTCCCTCTTTTTTCAAAGGCTGAACACTGAAGCTTTCTTT. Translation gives CASSSLFFQRLNTEAFF.

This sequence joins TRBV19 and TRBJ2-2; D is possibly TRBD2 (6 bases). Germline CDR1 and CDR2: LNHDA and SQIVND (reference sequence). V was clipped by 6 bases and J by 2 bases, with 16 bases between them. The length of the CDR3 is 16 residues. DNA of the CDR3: TGTGCCAGTAGCAGGGTGGACGGGACTAACACCGGGGAGCTGTTTTTT. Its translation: CASSRVDGTNTGELFF.